These 18 T cell receptor beta chains were sequenced from one sample in a study of blood T cell repertoires in COVID-19. Profiled with immunoSEQ multiplex PCR; TCRdb holds only in-frame clones, not every one. The table includes 280,000 or so clones, approximately 88% detected once. The material sequenced was peripheral blood. The receptors come from a man aged 18 to 29 with active or convalescent COVID-19.

This clone has a single count. DNA of the CDR3: TGTGCCAGCAGTTTAACAGGGGTTTATGGCTACACCTTC. Translating gives CASSLTGVYGYTF. The chain couples TRBV12-3 or TRBV12-4 to TRBJ1-2; 7 nucleotides align to TRBD1. V shed 2 bases, J shed 5 bases, and the junction held 2 bases outside the gene matches. The CDR3 contains 13 residues.

CDR3 in amino acids: CASSSPGTGRYNEQFF. The CDR3, as DNA: TGTGCCAGCAGTTCGCCCGGGACAGGGAGATACAATGAGCAGTTCTTC. V usage is TRBV13 and J usage is TRBJ2-1; 9 bases map to TRBD1. After removal of 6 bases from V and 4 bases from J, the junction contained 10 bases not matched to a gene. Germline CDR1 reads PRHDT; CDR2 reads FYEKMQ (reference sequence). The CDR3 is 16 amino acids.

The CDR3 here is CASSKKDGINEKLFF. The CDR3 bases are TGTGCCAGCAGCAAAAAGGACGGGATTAATGAAAAACTGTTTTTT. This chain joins TRBV13 and TRBJ1-4; D is uncertain. Germline V gene data show CDR1 as PRHDT and CDR2 as FYEKMQ (reference sequence). Trimming shortened V by 5 bases and J by 4 bases, and 14 bases separated the two germline ends. There are 15 residues in the CDR3.

The chain recombines TRBV19 with TRBJ1-4, with TRBD1 identical over 7 bases. This CDR3 spans 13 amino acids. Germline CDR1 is LNHDA and CDR2 is SQIVND (reference sequence). Unmatched junction bases numbered 10, after V lost 7 bases and J lost 11 bases. The CDR3 sequence is CASNPFGQEKLFF. CDR3 sequence (DNA): TGTGCCAGTAATCCGTTTGGACAGGAGAAACTGTTTTTT.

The rearrangement links TRBV4-1 to TRBJ2-1; 12 bases align to TRBD1. Germline CDR1 and CDR2: MGHRA and YSYEKL. V was pared by 1 base and J by 0 bases, with 1 base of the junction left unmatched. The CDR3 has 17 residues. The CDR3 loop reads CASSQGGQGASYNEQFF. Here the CDR3 DNA reads TGCGCCAGCAGCCAAGGGGGACAGGGGGCCTCCTACAATGAGCAGTTCTTC.

Notes on this clone: This specimen includes other DNA sequences encoding the same CDR3. The rearrangement joins TRBV13 to TRBJ2-2; D call uncertain. The CDR3 has 14 amino acids. CDR1 is PRHDT and CDR2 is FYEKMQ in the germline V gene (reference sequence). Trimming removed 0 bases at V and 2 bases at J, with 4 bases between. The CDR3 DNA follows: TGTGCCAGCAGCTTAGGCCTAAACACCGGGGAGCTGTTTTTT. It yields the protein CASSLGLNTGELFF.

DNA of the CDR3: TGTGCCAGCACCCTCGCGGGGGGGCCGTCTCAAGAGACCCAGTACTTC. This gives the protein CASTLAGGPSQETQYF. The J gene is TRBJ2-5, the V gene TRBV13; 9 bases fit TRBD2. V lost 7 bases and J lost 2; bases outside the gene matches: 11. Germline V gene data show CDR1 as PRHDT and CDR2 as FYEKMQ (reference sequence). The CDR3 length is 16 residues.

V and J are TRBV5-5 and TRBJ2-7; D gene unclear. The CDR3 has 14 amino acids. The germline V and J ends were trimmed by 4 bases and 3 bases, with 14 bases remaining between them. Germline CDR1 reads SGHKS; CDR2 reads YYEKEE (reference sequence). The CDR3 here is CASSGPATLYEQYF. CDR3 coding DNA: TGTGCCAGCAGCGGGCCAGCCACTCTCTACGAGCAGTACTTC.

The rearrangement uses TRBV4-2 and TRBJ1-5; 8 nucleotides agree with TRBD1. Germline-derived CDR1 and CDR2 are LGHNA and YNFKEQ. The CDR3 covers 15 residues. The ends lost 0 bases at V and 5 bases at J; junction bases unmatched: 3. The CDR3 DNA is TGTGCCAGCAGCCAAGATCAGACAGGGGATCAGCCCCAGCATTTT. Encoded protein: CASSQDQTGDQPQHF.

The chain carries TRBV5-6 and TRBJ2-3; 9 bases agree with TRBD2. J lost 9 bases, V lost 0 bases, and 11 bases had no gene match. This CDR3 is 16 amino acids long. The germline CDR1 and CDR2 sequences are SGHDT and YYEEEE. DNA for the CDR3: TGTGCCAGCAGCTTGGAGGCGGGGGGGCCTTCAACGACGCAGTATTTT. It encodes CASSLEAGGPSTTQYF.

The chain combines TRBV18 with TRBJ1-4, with a possible D match to TRBD1 (6 bases). CDR1 is KGHSH, CDR2 LQKENI, per germline. The CDR3 loop spans 13 amino acids. V dropped 10 bases and J dropped 7 bases, with 16 bases sitting between them. The chain's CDR3 is CATAAGVTEKLFF. CDR3 nucleotides: TGTGCCACCGCGGCAGGGGTTACTGAAAAACTGTTTTTT.

The CDR3 is CASSRVWVAEETQYF. Here the CDR3 DNA reads TGTGCCAGTAGTCGGGTTTGGGTAGCGGAAGAGACCCAGTACTTC. The chain couples TRBV19 to TRBJ2-5, with TRBD2 as a possible D gene (6 bases). Per the germline V gene, CDR1 is LNHDA and CDR2 is SQIVND (reference sequence). V was cut by 5 bases and J by 3 bases, with 16 bases left in between. The CDR3 has 15 residues.

The chain couples TRBV19 to TRBJ1-4; D is perhaps TRBD1 (6 bases). The CDR3 sequence is 15 residues long. Trimming left V 10 bases short and J 4 bases short, with 19 bases between. Germline V gene lookup returns CDR1 LNHDA and CDR2 SQIVND (reference sequence). Here the CDR3 DNA reads TGTGCCACCAGGGGACGTTCTTGGGTTAATGAAAAACTGTTTTTT. Protein: CATRGRSWVNEKLFF. The full variable domain, in which reference TRBV19 and TRBJ1-4 provide the parts outside the CDR3, is DGGITQSPKYLFRKEGQNVTLSCEQNLNHDAMYWYRQDPGQGLRLIYYSQIVNDFQKGDIAEGYSVSREKKESFPLTVTSAQKNPTAFYLCATRGRSWVNEKLFFGSGTQLSVL.

V gene TRBV12-3 or TRBV12-4 combines with J gene TRBJ2-3; no definite D call. V lost 3 bases and J lost 6, with 7 bases in between. The CDR3 consists of 12 residues. CDR3 in DNA: TGTGCCAGCAGTTTGCTGAGTGATACGCAGTATTTT. It is translated as CASSLLSDTQYF.

This rearrangement joins TRBV19 to TRBJ1-5; D is unresolved. V was cut by 3 bases and J by 4 bases, with 16 bases left in between. The CDR3 length is 16 residues. Germline CDR1 is LNHDA and CDR2 is SQIVND (reference sequence). CDR3 sequence: CASSIQRSSENQPQHF. For the CDR3, the DNA is TGTGCCAGTAGTATTCAAAGGAGCAGTGAGAATCAGCCCCAGCATTTT.

A few counts support this clone. The CDR3 reads CASSRLTGGVYEQFF. The CDR3, as DNA: TGTGCCAGCAGCCGCCTTACCGGGGGGGTCTATGAGCAGTTCTTC. J is TRBJ2-1 and V is TRBV7-3; 8 nucleotides line up with TRBD2. The CDR3 has 15 amino acids. Germline CDR1 reads SGHTA; CDR2 reads FQGTGA. V shed 5 bases, J shed 8 bases, and the junction held 11 bases outside the gene matches.

The V call is TRBV23-1, the J call TRBJ1-3; TRBD1 agrees at 7 bases. TRBV23-1 is an ORF; its function is uncertain. V dropped 3 bases and J dropped 0; count of bases not matched to a gene: 5. This CDR3 spans 16 amino acids. In nucleotides, the CDR3 is TGCGCCAGCAGTCACCTCCGGGACAGCTCTGGAAACACCATATATTTT. Its translation is CASSHLRDSSGNTIYF.

The rearrangement links TRBV7-9 to TRBJ1-2; TRBD1 is a possible D gene (5 bases). Germline CDR1 is SEHNR and CDR2 is FQNEAQ (reference sequence). The germline V and J ends were trimmed by 5 bases and 2 bases, with 21 bases remaining between them. This CDR3 is built from 17 residues. The CDR3 sequence: CASSRGWSGEGNYGYTF. CDR3 DNA sequence: TGTGCCAGCAGCCGCGGTTGGTCGGGGGAGGGAAACTATGGCTACACCTTC.